This section outlines one TCR beta chain sequence together with its context. Antigen unknown. These data belong to a study of beta chain features in type 1 diabetes. Germline CDR1 SGHVS, CDR2 FQNEAQ. The CDR3 runs 15 residues. V gave up 2 bases and J gave up 5 bases; unmatched junction bases: 6. Isolated RNA was reverse transcribed in full, so expressed TCRB transcripts were sequenced. Sequenced naive, central memory and regulatory T cell samples produced an average of around 3.8 million reads. Sequencing was performed with immunoSEQ multiplex PCR; in TCRdb, only in-frame clones are kept and a portion is missing. The sample lists around 710,000 clones, roughly 12% occurring once. Study-level results: Compared to healthy donors, patients appeared to have naive, central memory and Treg TCRB repertoires that were more alike. Moderate but significant shortening of TCRB CDR3s was recorded in all four CD4+ subsets from Type 1 diabetes patients. Although PCR might favor shorter templates, it would do so equally in patients and controls. Fewer insertions but more deletions were seen at VDJ junctions in type 1 diabetes patients.

This receptor was taken from a man aged 25-40 years with type 1 diabetes. Sequencing was performed on naive CD4+ T cells from blood. V gene TRBV7-8 combines with J gene TRBJ2-1, with 7 bases that match TRBD2. The CDR3 sequence: CASSLTRAGDNEQFF. The CDR3 DNA follows: TGTGCCAGCAGCTTAACCAGGGCGGGGGACAATGAGCAGTTCTTC.